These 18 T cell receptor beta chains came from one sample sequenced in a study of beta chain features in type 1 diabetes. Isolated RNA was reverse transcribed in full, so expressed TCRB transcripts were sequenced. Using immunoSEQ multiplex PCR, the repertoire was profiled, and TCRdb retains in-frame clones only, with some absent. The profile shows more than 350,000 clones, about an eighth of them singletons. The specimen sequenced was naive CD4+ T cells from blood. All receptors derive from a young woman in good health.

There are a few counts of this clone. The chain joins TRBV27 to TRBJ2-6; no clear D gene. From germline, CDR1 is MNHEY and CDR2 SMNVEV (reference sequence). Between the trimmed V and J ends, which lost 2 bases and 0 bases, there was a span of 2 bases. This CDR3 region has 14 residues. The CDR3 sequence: CASSLNSGANVLTF. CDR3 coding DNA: TGTGCCAGCAGTTTAAACTCTGGGGCCAACGTCCTGACTTTC.

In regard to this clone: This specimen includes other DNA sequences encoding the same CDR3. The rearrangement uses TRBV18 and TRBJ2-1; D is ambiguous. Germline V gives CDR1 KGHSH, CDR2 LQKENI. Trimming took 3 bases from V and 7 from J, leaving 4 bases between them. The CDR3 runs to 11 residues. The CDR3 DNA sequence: TGTGCCAGCTCACCCGGGAATGAGCAGTTCTTC. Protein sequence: CASSPGNEQFF.

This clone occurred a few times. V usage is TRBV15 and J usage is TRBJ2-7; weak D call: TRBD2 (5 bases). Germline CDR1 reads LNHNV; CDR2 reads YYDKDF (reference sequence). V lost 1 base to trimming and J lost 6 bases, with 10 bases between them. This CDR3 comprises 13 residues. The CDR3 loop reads CATSRVGVGEQYV. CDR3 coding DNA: TGTGCCACCAGCAGAGTGGGAGTCGGCGAGCAGTACGTC.

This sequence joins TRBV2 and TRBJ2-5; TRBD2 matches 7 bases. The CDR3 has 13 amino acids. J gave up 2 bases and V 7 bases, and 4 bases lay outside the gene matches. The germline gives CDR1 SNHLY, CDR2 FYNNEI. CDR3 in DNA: TGTGCCAGCAACAACGGGAGGCAAGAGACCCAGTACTTC. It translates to CASNNGRQETQYF.

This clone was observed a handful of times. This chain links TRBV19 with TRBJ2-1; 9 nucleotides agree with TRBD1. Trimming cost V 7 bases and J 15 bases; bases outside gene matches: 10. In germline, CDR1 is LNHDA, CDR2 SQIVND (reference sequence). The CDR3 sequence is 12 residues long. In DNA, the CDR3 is TGTGCCAGTACCTGGACAGGGGAGACGTGGTTCTTC. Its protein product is CASTWTGETWFF. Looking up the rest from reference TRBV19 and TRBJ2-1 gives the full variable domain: DGGITQSPKYLFRKEGQNVTLSCEQNLNHDAMYWYRQDPGQGLRLIYYSQIVNDFQKGDIAEGYSVSREKKESFPLTVTSAQKNPTAFYLCASTWTGETWFFGPGTRLTVL.

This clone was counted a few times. CDR3 loop: CASSQVRQPTYEQYF. The CDR3 coding sequence is TGTGCCAGCAGCCAAGTTAGACAGCCCACCTACGAGCAGTACTTC. V is TRBV4-2 and J is TRBJ2-7; D is possibly TRBD1 (5 bases). The V gene lost 1 base and the J gene lost 2 bases, with 12 bases spanning the gap. CDR1 is LGHNA and CDR2 is YNFKEQ in the germline V gene. This CDR3 comprises 15 residues.

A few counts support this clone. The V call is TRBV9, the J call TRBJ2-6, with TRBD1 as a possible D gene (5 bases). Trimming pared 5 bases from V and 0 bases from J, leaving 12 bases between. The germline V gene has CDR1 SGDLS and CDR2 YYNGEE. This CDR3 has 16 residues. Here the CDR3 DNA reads TGTGCCAGCAGTCGACAGCCTAGCTCTGGGGCCAACGTCCTGACTTTC. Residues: CASSRQPSSGANVLTF. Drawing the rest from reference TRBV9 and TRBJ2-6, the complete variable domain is DSGVTQTPKHLITATGQRVTLRCSPRSGDLSVYWYQQSLDQGLQFLIQYYNGEERAKGNILERFSAQQFPDLHSELNLSSLELGDSALYFCASSRQPSSGANVLTFGAGSRLTVL.

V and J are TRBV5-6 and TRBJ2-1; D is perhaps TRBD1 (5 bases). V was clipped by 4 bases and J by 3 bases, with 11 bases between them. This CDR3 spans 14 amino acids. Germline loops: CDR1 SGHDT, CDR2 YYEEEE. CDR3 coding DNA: TGTGCCAGCAGCCGCGACAGCTACTACAATGAGCAGTTCTTC. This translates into CASSRDSYYNEQFF.

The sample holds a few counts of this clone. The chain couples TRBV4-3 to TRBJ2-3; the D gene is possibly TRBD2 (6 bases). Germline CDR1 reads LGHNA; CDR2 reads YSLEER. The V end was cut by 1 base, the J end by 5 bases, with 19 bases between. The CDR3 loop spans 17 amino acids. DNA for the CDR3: TGCGCCAGCAGCCAAGGGTTCGGGGGACGAACCCAAGATACGCAGTATTTT. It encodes CASSQGFGGRTQDTQYF.

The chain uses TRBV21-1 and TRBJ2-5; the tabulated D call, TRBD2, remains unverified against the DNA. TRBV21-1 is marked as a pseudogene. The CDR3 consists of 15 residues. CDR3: CASSTTSGVQETQYF. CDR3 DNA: TGTGCCAGCAGCACAACTAGCGGGGTTCAAGAGACCCAGTACTTC.

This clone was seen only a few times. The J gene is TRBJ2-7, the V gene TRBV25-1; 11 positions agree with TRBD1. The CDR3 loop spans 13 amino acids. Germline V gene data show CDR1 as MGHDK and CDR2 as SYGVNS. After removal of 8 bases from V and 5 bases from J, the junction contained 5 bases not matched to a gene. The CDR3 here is CASRTGGFDEQYF. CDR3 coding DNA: TGTGCCAGCCGGACAGGGGGCTTCGACGAGCAGTACTTC.

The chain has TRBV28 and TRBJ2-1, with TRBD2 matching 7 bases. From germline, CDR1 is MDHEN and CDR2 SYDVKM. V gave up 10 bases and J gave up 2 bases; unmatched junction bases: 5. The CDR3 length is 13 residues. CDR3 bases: TGTGCCACCGGGGGGACCCCCTACAATGAGCAGTTCTTC. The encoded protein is CATGGTPYNEQFF.

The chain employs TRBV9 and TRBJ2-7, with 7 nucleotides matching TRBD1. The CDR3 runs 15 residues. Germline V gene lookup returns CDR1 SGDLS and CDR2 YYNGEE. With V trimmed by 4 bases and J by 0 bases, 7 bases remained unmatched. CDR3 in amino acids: CASSPQDRSSYEQYF. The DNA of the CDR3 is TGTGCCAGCAGCCCACAGGACAGGAGCTCCTACGAGCAGTACTTC.

The CDR3 is CASSPWTDSYEQYF. The CDR3 DNA is TGTGCCAGCAGCCCCTGGACCGACTCCTACGAGCAGTACTTC. This chain joins TRBV7-2 and TRBJ2-7; no definite D call. V was trimmed by 5 bases and J by 0 bases, leaving 11 bases between them. Germline assignment: CDR1 SGHTA and CDR2 FQGNSA. This CDR3 spans 14 amino acids.

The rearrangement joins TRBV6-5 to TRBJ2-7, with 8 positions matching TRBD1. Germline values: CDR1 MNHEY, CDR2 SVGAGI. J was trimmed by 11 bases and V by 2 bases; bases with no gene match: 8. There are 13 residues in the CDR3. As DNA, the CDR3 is TGTGCCAGCAGTTACCTTAGACAGGGGAGTAAGTACGTC. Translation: CASSYLRQGSKYV.

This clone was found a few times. CDR3 sequence (DNA): TGTGCCAGCAGCTTGGAGGGACTTAACTATGGCTACACCTTC. This codes for CASSLEGLNYGYTF. The V gene is TRBV5-6, the J gene TRBJ1-2; D possibly corresponds to TRBD1 (5 bases). The V and J ends lost 0 bases and 1 base respectively, with 7 bases between them. The CDR3 consists of 14 residues. The germline CDR1 and CDR2 sequences are SGHDT and YYEEEE.

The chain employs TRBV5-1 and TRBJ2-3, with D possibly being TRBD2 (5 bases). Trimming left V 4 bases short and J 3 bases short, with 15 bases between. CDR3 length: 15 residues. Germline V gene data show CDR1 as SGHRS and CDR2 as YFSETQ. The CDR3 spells CASSPGGQMTDTQYF. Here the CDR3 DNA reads TGCGCCAGCAGCCCCGGCGGGCAGATGACAGATACGCAGTATTTT.

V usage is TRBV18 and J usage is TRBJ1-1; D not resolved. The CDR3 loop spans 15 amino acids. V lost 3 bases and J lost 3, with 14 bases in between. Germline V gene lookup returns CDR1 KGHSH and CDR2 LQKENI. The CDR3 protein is CASSPPGSLDTEAFF. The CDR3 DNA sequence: TGTGCCAGCTCACCCCCCGGGTCGCTGGACACTGAAGCTTTCTTT.